This is a list of T cell receptor beta chains from one sample in a study of memory CD4+ T cells and cytomegalovirus serostatus. Using immunoSEQ multiplex PCR, the repertoire was profiled, and TCRdb retains in-frame clones only, with some absent. Among around 88,000 clones listed, about 80% were seen once. The specimen sequenced was memory CD4+ T cells from blood. The receptors originated from an adult in good health and CMV-seropositive. The CDR3 runs from the conserved cysteine through the conserved F or W. D genes are given only for firm matches. Clone size is given for some rows only: seen once, a few or many times, or a class if the clone is expanded.

J | D | V | size | length | DNA | CDR3
TRBJ2-3 | NA | TRBV9 | NA | 15 | TGTGCCAGCAGCGTAAACGGGTACACCACAGATACGCAGTATTTT | CASSVNGYTTDTQYF
TRBJ2-7 | NA | TRBV5-4 | NA | 15 | TGTGCCAGCAGCTTGGTAGGGGCTCTCTCCTACGAGCAGTACTTC | CASSLVGALSYEQYF
TRBJ1-5 | TRBD1 | TRBV5-8 | NA | 15 | TGTGCCAGCAGCTTGGCCGCAGGGGGCTACCAGCCCCAGCATTTT | CASSLAAGGYQPQHF
TRBJ2-2 | TRBD2 | TRBV11-3 | NA | 15 | TGTGCCAGCAGCTTCGGCGCGAGCGGGGCCGGGGAGCTGTTTTTT | CASSFGASGAGELFF
TRBJ2-3 | NA | TRBV7-2 | NA | 15 | TGTGCCAGCAGCTTAGGACGGGGCAGCACAGATACGCAGTATTTT | CASSLGRGSTDTQYF
TRBJ1-5 | NA | TRBV19 | few | 17 | TGTGCCAGTAGTCCTGTTGCGAAGGGGGATAACAATCAGCCCCAGCATTTT | CASSPVAKGDNNQPQHF
TRBJ2-1 | NA | TRBV18 | once | 16 | TGTGCCAGCTCAGGGACCGGCGACATCTCCTACAATGAGCAGTTCTTC | CASSGTGDISYNEQFF
TRBJ1-1 | TRBD1 | TRBV27 | few | 14 | TGTGCCAGCAGTTCCAGGGGGCTTAGCACTGAAGCTTTCTTT | CASSSRGLSTEAFF
TRBJ1-2 | NA | TRBV15 | NA | 13 | TGTGCCACCAGCAGAGATGGCGTCTATGGCTACACCTTC | CATSRDGVYGYTF
TRBJ2-7 | NA | TRBV6-6 | NA | 12 | TGTGCCAGCGGGGGCGGCATCTACGAGCAGTACTTC | CASGGGIYEQYF
TRBJ2-7 | NA | TRBV7-8 | NA | 15 | TGTGCCAGCAGCTTAGTATTTGGGGACTCCTACGAGCAGTACTTC | CASSLVFGDSYEQYF
TRBJ2-7 | NA | TRBV5-4 | NA | 14 | TGTGCCAGCAGCTCGGCGACTGATACCTACGAGCAGTACTTC | CASSSATDTYEQYF
TRBJ2-6 | NA | TRBV9 | once | 18 | TGTGCCAGCAGCGTAGACTGGCAGGGGGGCTCTGGGGCCAACGTCCTGACTTTC | CASSVDWQGGSGANVLTF
TRBJ2-3 | TRBD1 | TRBV9 | few | 15 | TGTGCCAGCAGCGCATTGACAGGGGGCGAGGATACGCAGTATTTT | CASSALTGGEDTQYF
TRBJ2-5 | TRBD2 | TRBV28 | NA | 15 | TGTGCCAGCAGTTTACGACTAGCGGGAGTTGAGACCCAGTACTTC | CASSLRLAGVETQYF
TRBJ1-1 | TRBD1 | TRBV5-4 | NA | 15 | TGTGCCAGCAGCCCGACAGGGGTGAGAACGGCTGAAGCTTTCTTT | CASSPTGVRTAEAFF
TRBJ1-3 | NA | TRBV2 | once | 14 | TGTGCCAGCAGAACGGAGGGCTTTGGAAACACCATATATTTT | CASRTEGFGNTIYF
TRBJ1-2 | NA | TRBV28 | NA | 14 | TGTGCCAGCAGGGTGGGGGGGAATTTATTTGGCTACACCTTC | CASRVGGNLFGYTF
TRBJ2-7 | NA | TRBV19 | NA | 15 | TGTGCCAGTAGTGGAGGGGGCAGTTACACCTACGAGCAGTACTTC | CASSGGGSYTYEQYF
TRBJ2-2 | NA | TRBV6-6 | NA | 11 | TGTGCCAGCAGTTATCCCGGGGAGCTGTTTTTT | CASSYPGELFF
TRBJ1-1 | NA | TRBV5-5 | NA | 14 | TGTGCCAGCAGCTTAAGGGACGCGAACACTGAAGCTTTCTTT | CASSLRDANTEAFF
TRBJ2-2 | TRBD1 | TRBV5-4 | NA | 16 | TGTGCCAGCAGCTTGGAAACAGGGGGGATATACGGGGAGCTGTTTTTT | CASSLETGGIYGELFF
TRBJ2-7 | NA | TRBV2 | few | 15 | TGTGCCAGCAAGGATTGGGGCAGGGAGACCTACGAGCAGTACTTC | CASKDWGRETYEQYF
TRBJ2-3 | TRBD2 | TRBV7-2 | NA | 16 | TGTGCCAGCAGTAAAGGACTAGACCGACGCACAGATACGCAGTATTTT | CASSKGLDRRTDTQYF
TRBJ2-7 | NA | TRBV27 | NA | 17 | TGTGCCAGCAGTAACCTCCCCTCTGGAAGGGGCTCCTACGAGCAGTACTTC | CASSNLPSGRGSYEQYF
TRBJ2-5 | TRBD2 | TRBV28 | NA | 16 | TGTGCCAGCAGTTTGGGTAGCGGGACCACACAAGAGACCCAGTACTTC | CASSLGSGTTQETQYF
TRBJ2-5 | NA | TRBV7-2 | NA | 12 | TGTGCCAGCAGCTTACAGGGTGAGACCCAGTACTTC | CASSLQGETQYF
TRBJ2-3 | TRBD2 | TRBV28 | once | 17 | TGTGCCAGCAGTTTAAGGGCGGGAGGCGCTAGCACAGATACGCAGTATTTT | CASSLRAGGASTDTQYF
TRBJ2-3 | NA | TRBV6-1 | NA | 15 | TGTGCCAGCAGGAGACGGGAGTTAGGCACAGATACGCAGTATTTT | CASRRRELGTDTQYF
TRBJ1-6 | NA | TRBV25-1 | NA | 14 | TGTGCCAGCGCGGGCAGGGACTCCTACTCACCCCTCCACTTT | CASAGRDSYSPLHF
TRBJ2-7 | NA | TRBV7-3 | once | 14 | TGTGCCAGCAGCTCCGGCCGGGACTCCTACGAGCAGTACTTC | CASSSGRDSYEQYF
TRBJ2-1 | NA | TRBV9 | once | 13 | TGTGCCAGCAGCGTTAGCGCGAACAATGAGCAGTTCTTC | CASSVSANNEQFF
TRBJ1-2 | NA | TRBV6-5 | NA | 13 | TGTGCCAGCAGTCGCGGGACAATCTATGGCTACACCTTC | CASSRGTIYGYTF
TRBJ2-7 | TRBD1 | TRBV6-1 | NA | 14 | TGTGCCAGCAGGGGGACAGCTGATTCGCACGAGCAGTACTTC | CASRGTADSHEQYF
TRBJ2-2 | TRBD1 | TRBV30 | NA | 15 | TGTGCCTGGAGTGTAGGGGGCAGGGACACCGGGGAGCTGTTTTTT | CAWSVGGRDTGELFF
TRBJ2-3 | NA | TRBV30 | few | 13 | TGTGCCTGGGACCCTATCGGCACAGATACGCAGTATTTT | CAWDPIGTDTQYF
TRBJ1-5 | NA | TRBV18 | NA | 13 | TGTGCCAGCTCCCCCTTTAATGATCAGCCCCAGCATTTT | CASSPFNDQPQHF
TRBJ2-2 | NA | TRBV7-6 | NA | 15 | TGTGCCAGCAGCTTAGGTTCCGGAGGTTCCGGGGAGCTGTTTTTT | CASSLGSGGSGELFF
TRBJ1-2 | NA | TRBV29-1 | NA | 13 | TGCAGCGTTGGGGCAGGCCAACTAGATGGCTACACCTTC | CSVGAGQLDGYTF
TRBJ1-4 | TRBD1 | TRBV19 | NA | 18 | TGTGCCAGTAGTCAACCGAGGCATCGACAGGGAGTTGATGAAAAACTGTTTTTT | CASSQPRHRQGVDEKLFF
TRBJ1-2 | NA | TRBV2 | NA | 11 | TGTGCCAGCCAACAGGAATATGGCTACACCTTC | CASQQEYGYTF
TRBJ2-7 | NA | TRBV7-9 | NA | 12 | TGTGCCAGCAGTCCGACGAGCTACGAGCAGTACTTC | CASSPTSYEQYF
TRBJ2-5 | NA | TRBV6-4 | NA | 13 | TGTGCCAGCAGTGTGGGAGAGGGTGAGACCCAGTACTTC | CASSVGEGETQYF
TRBJ2-7 | NA | TRBV10-3 | few | 14 | TGTGCCATCAATGTGGCTGGGGGCTCTTCCGAGCAGTACTTC | CAINVAGGSSEQYF
TRBJ1-2 | TRBD1 | TRBV10-3 | many | 13 | TGTGCCATCAGCGTACAGGGGGCGGAGGGCTACACCTTC | CAISVQGAEGYTF
TRBJ1-5 | NA | TRBV28 | few | 13 | TGTGCCAGCAGGGGGTATAGCAATCAGCCCCAGCATTTT | CASRGYSNQPQHF
TRBJ1-5 | NA | TRBV7-2 | NA | 15 | TGTGCCAGCAGCTTAGCAGGAGGGAAGGTTCAGCCCCAGCATTTT | CASSLAGGKVQPQHF
TRBJ1-2 | NA | TRBV15 | many | 13 | TGTGCCACCAGCAGGGAGACATCCTATGGCTACACCTTC | CATSRETSYGYTF
TRBJ1-1 | NA | TRBV29-1 | few | 13 | TGCAGCGTTTTTAGTCAGATGAACACTGAAGCTTTCTTT | CSVFSQMNTEAFF
TRBJ1-2 | NA | TRBV23-1 | once | 14 | TGCGCCAGCAGTCAACCGACGGTGAACTATGGCTACACCTTC | CASSQPTVNYGYTF